The rows below give T cell receptor beta chains drawn from one sample of a study of blood T cells in healthy people across ages. From the 5' RACE reads, TCRdb called clonotypes with MiXCR, one entry per CDR3 protein. The sample includes around 1,000,000 distinct CDR3 sequences, around 25% seen only once; the top ten take about 0.69%. The same data also contributed to another study, on T cells of mothers and their children.

The specimen was blood. All receptors derive from a girl aged 2-15 years in good health. The CDR3 runs from the conserved cysteine through the conserved F or W. D genes are given only for firm matches. Clone size appears in some rows only: once, few, many, or a class for an expanded clone.

length | J | D | size | V | CDR3 | DNA
12 | TRBJ1-6 | NA | few | TRBV5-1 | CASSPNNSPLHF | TGCGCCAGCAGTCCCAATAATTCACCCCTCCACTTT
12 | TRBJ2-7 | NA | few | TRBV29-1 | CSVDWQGGEQYF | TGCAGCGTTGATTGGCAGGGGGGAGAGCAGTACTTC
13 | TRBJ1-1 | NA | NA | TRBV7-2 | CASSLAGEPEAFF | TGTGCCAGCAGCTTAGCAGGGGAGCCTGAAGCTTTCTTT
14 | TRBJ2-5 | TRBD1 | few | TRBV11-1 | CASSRDSDTETQYF | TGTGCCAGCAGCCGGGACAGTGATACGGAGACCCAGTACTTC
13 | TRBJ1-2 | NA | NA | TRBV29-1 | CSVAEDSLYGYTF | TGCAGCGTTGCGGAGGACAGTCTTTATGGCTACACCTTC
14 | TRBJ1-1 | NA | NA | TRBV29-1 | CSVEGRLKNTEAFF | TGCAGCGTTGAAGGGCGACTGAAGAACACTGAAGCTTTCTTT
14 | TRBJ2-7 | NA | many | TRBV6-2/TRBV6-3 | CASSYGRESHEQYF | TGTGCCAGCAGTTACGGCAGGGAATCCCACGAGCAGTACTTC
16 | TRBJ2-7 | TRBD2 | NA | TRBV7-2 | CASSLRLAGEGYEQYF | TGTGCCAGCAGCTTACGGCTAGCGGGAGAAGGGTACGAGCAGTACTTC
15 | TRBJ2-3 | NA | NA | TRBV19 | CASSIGTASTDTQYF | TGTGCCAGTAGTATAGGCACAGCTAGCACAGATACGCAGTATTTT
13 | TRBJ1-4 | NA | NA | TRBV20-1 | CSARPGANEKLFF | TGCAGTGCTAGACCCGGGGCTAATGAAAAACTGTTTTTT
13 | TRBJ2-2 | NA | NA | TRBV12-3/TRBV12-4 | CASSPAGSGELFF | TGTGCCAGCAGTCCTGCGGGGAGCGGGGAGCTGTTTTTT
15 | TRBJ1-1 | NA | few | TRBV14 | CASSQDLFGNVEAFF | TGTGCCAGCAGCCAAGATCTTTTTGGGAATGTCGAAGCTTTCTTT
12 | TRBJ1-1 | TRBD1 | many | TRBV29-1 | CSVDRGGTEAFF | TGCAGCGTTGACAGGGGGGGCACTGAAGCTTTCTTT
12 | TRBJ2-7 | NA | NA | TRBV7-2 | CASSGGAFEQYF | TGTGCCAGCAGCGGAGGGGCCTTCGAGCAGTACTTC
15 | TRBJ2-5 | NA | few | TRBV4-1 | CASSPGARKGETQYF | TGCGCCAGCAGCCCTGGGGCGCGTAAGGGAGAGACCCAGTACTTC
15 | TRBJ2-3 | TRBD2 | NA | TRBV5-1 | CASLKAGGLSDTQYF | TGCGCCAGCTTAAAGGCGGGAGGGCTTTCAGATACGCAGTATTTT
13 | TRBJ1-2 | NA | NA | TRBV6-1 | CASRRDGDYGYTF | TGTGCCAGCAGGCGAGACGGGGACTATGGCTACACCTTC
16 | TRBJ2-3 | TRBD2 | NA | TRBV6-5 | CASSYSTSGYTDTQYF | TGTGCCAGCAGTTACTCGACTAGCGGCTACACAGATACGCAGTATTTT
16 | TRBJ2-1 | NA | NA | TRBV24-1 | CATSDSTSASYNEQFF | TGTGCCACCAGTGATTCAACTTCTGCTTCCTACAATGAGCAGTTCTTC
14 | TRBJ2-3 | NA | NA | TRBV9 | CASSVEPWGDTQYF | TGTGCCAGCAGCGTAGAACCATGGGGAGATACGCAGTATTTT
13 | TRBJ1-1 | NA | few | TRBV12-3/TRBV12-4 | CASNTGAWGEAFF | TGTGCCAGCAACACGGGGGCATGGGGTGAAGCTTTCTTT
13 | TRBJ1-5 | NA | NA | TRBV29-1 | CSVDLGRDQPQHF | TGCAGCGTTGATCTGGGGCGCGATCAGCCCCAGCATTTT
16 | TRBJ2-5 | TRBD2 | once | TRBV9 | CASSVGLAGGSGTQYF | TGTGCCAGCAGCGTCGGCCTAGCGGGGGGCTCGGGGACCCAGTACTTC
14 | TRBJ2-7 | NA | NA | TRBV25-1 | CASSEAGPEHEQYF | TGTGCCAGCAGTGAGGCAGGTCCCGAACACGAGCAGTACTTC
14 | TRBJ2-1 | NA | few | TRBV29-1 | CSVPGAGETNEQFF | TGCAGCGTCCCCGGGGCAGGGGAGACCAATGAGCAGTTCTTC
14 | TRBJ2-5 | TRBD1 | NA | TRBV12-3/TRBV12-4 | CASSITGGGETQYF | TGTGCCAGCAGCATTACAGGGGGTGGAGAGACCCAGTACTTC
14 | TRBJ2-5 | NA | NA | TRBV7-7 | CASSKTKSQETQYF | TGTGCTAGCAGCAAGACCAAATCACAAGAGACCCAGTACTTC
11 | TRBJ2-5 | TRBD2 | NA | TRBV20-1 | CSTAGAETQYF | TGCAGTACGGCGGGAGCAGAGACCCAGTACTTC
15 | TRBJ1-1 | NA | NA | TRBV7-9 | CASSSSGPGGSEAFF | TGTGCCAGCAGCTCCTCCGGCCCCGGAGGGTCTGAAGCTTTCTTT
16 | TRBJ2-1 | TRBD2 | NA | TRBV4-1 | CASSPLVGLESNEQFF | TGCGCCAGCAGCCCGTTAGTCGGACTAGAGTCAAATGAGCAGTTCTTC
14 | TRBJ2-1 | NA | NA | TRBV29-1 | CSVDLGATNNEQFF | TGCAGCGTGGACCTAGGGGCTACAAACAATGAGCAGTTCTTC
16 | TRBJ1-4 | TRBD1 | few | TRBV6-1 | CASSPGQIYANEKLFF | TGTGCCAGCAGCCCGGGACAGATTTATGCTAATGAAAAACTGTTTTTT
15 | TRBJ2-3 | TRBD2 | NA | TRBV6-4 | CASSESGGALDTQYF | TGTGCCAGCAGTGAGTCCGGGGGGGCTTTGGATACGCAGTATTTT
13 | TRBJ2-7 | NA | many | TRBV4-2 | CASSQAGPYEQYF | TGTGCCAGCAGCCAAGCTGGGCCCTACGAGCAGTACTTC
13 | TRBJ2-7 | NA | NA | TRBV7-3 | CASSLFIGYEQYF | TGTGCCAGCAGCTTATTTATCGGCTACGAGCAGTACTTC
16 | TRBJ2-3 | TRBD1 | few | TRBV4-3 | CASSQDVPGGTDTQYF | TGCGCCAGCAGCCAAGATGTTCCAGGGGGAACAGATACGCAGTATTTT
13 | TRBJ1-4 | TRBD1 | NA | TRBV7-9 | CASSPGQNEKLFF | TGTGCCAGCAGTCCGGGACAGAATGAAAAACTGTTTTTT
18 | TRBJ2-3 | TRBD2 | few | TRBV7-2 | CASSPRTSGLTLTGTQYF | TGTGCCAGCAGCCCCCGGACTAGCGGGCTGACTCTCACAGGTACGCAGTATTTT